What follows are 26 T cell receptor beta chains derived from one specimen sequenced in a study of T cells in Graves' hyperthyroidism and ophthalmopathy. Using RNA transcripts as the source, TCR beta CDR3 regions were amplified. Initially, a first-round RT-PCR of the TCR CDR3 employed the HTBI primer set. TCRdb passed the multiplex PCR reads through MiXCR, listing each CDR3 protein once. The table has 730,000 or so distinct CDR3 sequences, around 20% seen once. Source material: blood. Every receptor here comes from a woman aged 45 to 65 with Graves' hyperthyroidism that later progressed to Graves' ophthalmopathy.

This clonotype has a count of ten or more. The gene calls are TRBV11-2 and TRBJ2-1; TRBD2 is a possible D gene (5 bases). Trimming stripped 5 bases from V and 0 bases from J, with 17 bases between. The CDR3 spans 17 residues. Germline-derived CDR1 and CDR2 are SGHAT and FQNNGV. The CDR3 DNA sequence: TGTGCCAGCAGCATCAGGACTGACACGAGCTCCTACAATGAGCAGTTCTTC. Its protein is CASSIRTDTSSYNEQFF. Full variable domain (missing parts from reference TRBV11-2 and TRBJ2-1): EAGVAQSPRYKIIEKRQSVAFWCNPISGHATLYWYQQILGQGPKLLIQFQNNGVVDDSQLPKDRFSAERLKGVDSTLKIQPAKLEDSAVYLCASSIRTDTSSYNEQFFGPGTRLTVL.

This clonotype was picked up many times. The chain combines TRBV7-2 with TRBJ2-2; 8 bases are a match to TRBD1. The CDR3 has 15 residues. V shed 1 base and J 6 bases; nucleotides not matched to a gene: 4. The V gene's germline CDR1 is SGHTA and CDR2 FQGNSA. The CDR3 spells CASSLVRGLSGELFF. DNA of the CDR3: TGTGCCAGCAGCTTAGTCAGGGGGCTATCCGGGGAGCTGTTTTTT.

This clonotype showed up many times. V and J are TRBV7-3 and TRBJ1-5, with TRBD1 matching over 7 bases. This CDR3 comprises 17 residues. Looked up from germline, CDR1 is SGHTA and CDR2 is FQGTGA. V was clipped by 4 bases and J by 1 base; unmatched bases: 10. CDR3 DNA: TGTGCCAGCAGCTCCGACAGGGACCCTCCAAGCAATCAGCCCCAGCATTTT. This gives the protein CASSSDRDPPSNQPQHF. The full variable domain, rest sourced from reference TRBV7-3 and TRBJ1-5, is GAGVSQTPSNKVTEKGKYVELRCDPISGHTALYWYRQSLGQGPEFLIYFQGTGAADDSGLPNDRFFAVRPEGSVSTLKIQRTERGDSAVYLCASSSDRDPPSNQPQHFGDGTRLSIL.

This clonotype has a single count. This may come from a read error, since a much larger clone is one base off. The genes are TRBV11-2 and TRBJ1-1; 9 positions agree with TRBD1. CDR1 and CDR2 from the germline V gene are SGHAT and FQNNGV. The CDR3 consists of 12 residues. V trimming: 1 base; J trimming: 10 bases; junction bases outside the gene matches: 1. The CDR3 region is CASSLGQGGAFF. The DNA for the CDR3 is TGTGCCAGCAGCTTAGGACAGGGGGGAGCTTTCTTT.

The rearrangement uses TRBV20-1 and TRBJ2-1, with 8 bases that match TRBD1. V lost 6 bases, J lost 2 bases, and 9 bases stayed unmatched. Germline CDR1 reads DFQATT; CDR2 reads SNEGSKA (reference sequence). The CDR3 is made up of 15 amino acids. CDR3 region: CSAARGTGTYNEQFF. As DNA, the CDR3 is TGCAGTGCCGCCCGTGGGACAGGCACCTACAATGAGCAGTTCTTC.

Ten or more counts support this clonotype. This rearrangement joins TRBV18 to TRBJ2-5; 10 bases align to TRBD1. Trimming at V came to 3 bases and at J to 3 bases, leaving 1 base not matched to a gene. Germline V gene lookup returns CDR1 KGHSH and CDR2 LQKENI. The CDR3 length is 14 residues. In DNA form, the CDR3 reads TGTGCCAGCTCACCCGGGACAGGGGAAGAGACCCAGTACTTC. It codes for CASSPGTGEETQYF.

There are many counts of this clonotype. The V call is TRBV3-1, the J call TRBJ2-1; D may be TRBD2 (5 bases). From germline, CDR1 is LGHDT and CDR2 YNNKEL (reference sequence). V was clipped by 4 bases and J by 8 bases, with 18 bases between them. The CDR3 covers 15 residues. CDR3 amino acids: CASSLEGYSNDEQFF. DNA for the CDR3: TGTGCCAGCAGCCTTGAGGGTTATAGCAACGATGAGCAGTTCTTC.

Comments on this clonotype: One base away lies a much larger clone, so this may be a sequencing read error. This sequence joins TRBV30 and TRBJ1-6; no definite D call. This CDR3 spans 14 amino acids. Germline V gene lookup returns CDR1 GTSNPN and CDR2 SVGIG (reference sequence). As DNA, the CDR3 is TGTGCCTGGAATTCTAATCCCGGAGATTCATCCCTCCACTTT. Its translation is CAWNSNPGDSSLHF.

This chain connects TRBV12-3 or TRBV12-4 to TRBJ1-2; TRBD1 aligns across 7 bases. This CDR3 has 12 residues. V shed 7 bases, J shed 4 bases, and the junction held 3 bases outside the gene matches. Written as DNA, the CDR3 is TGTGCCAGCACCCGGACAGGCTATGGCTACACCTTC. Protein product: CASTRTGYGYTF.

The chain joins TRBV20-1 to TRBJ1-5; 7 bases fit TRBD1. The CDR3 length is 14 residues. Trimming took 7 bases from V and 4 from J; bases not matched to a gene: 10. Per the germline V gene, CDR1 is DFQATT and CDR2 is SNEGSKA (reference sequence). The CDR3 loop reads CSVPGAGGNQPQHF. The CDR3 DNA is TGCAGTGTCCCGGGGGCAGGGGGTAATCAGCCCCAGCATTTT.

This clonotype was counted only a few times. The CDR3 here is CASSTSDRSDDTQYF. The CDR3, as DNA: TGTGCCAGCAGCACTTCGGACCGCTCGGACGATACGCAGTATTTT. The chain links TRBV27 to TRBJ2-3; D ambiguous. The germline V gene encodes CDR1 MNHEY and CDR2 SMNVEV (reference sequence). This CDR3 region has 15 residues. V dropped 6 bases and J dropped 6 bases, with 19 bases sitting between them.

This clonotype was counted only a few times. An end of the junction does not agree with germline; a read error may underlie this. V is TRBV9 and J is TRBJ1-6; no definite D call. The CDR3 spans 16 residues. Germline CDR1 reads SGDLS; CDR2 reads YYNGEE. Here the CDR3 DNA reads TGTGCCAGCAGCCCCCAAGAGGCTACTTATAGTTCACCCCTCCACTTT. Translated, it gives CASSPQEATYSSPLHF.

This clonotype was recorded many times. The chain uses TRBV5-1 and TRBJ1-4; D not certain. V was pared by 1 base and J by 0 bases, with 10 bases between. CDR3 length: 16 amino acids. From germline, CDR1 is SGHRS and CDR2 YFSETQ. CDR3 sequence (DNA): TGCGCCAGCAGCTTGCATCAGTCAACAACTAATGAAAAACTGTTTTTT. Protein: CASSLHQSTTNEKLFF.

This clonotype was found a few times. The chain links TRBV4-1 to TRBJ1-5; tentatively, D is TRBD1 (5 bases). Trimming cost V 0 bases and J 0 bases, with 12 bases left between them. The CDR3 is 17 amino acids. Germline-derived CDR1 and CDR2 are MGHRA and YSYEKL. The CDR3 bases are TGCGCCAGCAGCCAAGATTTTGGGGGGGATAGCAATCAGCCCCAGCATTTT. Translation: CASSQDFGGDSNQPQHF.

This clonotype turned up a few times. The chain has TRBV7-3 and TRBJ2-3, with 10 nucleotides matching TRBD2. The V segment lost 3 bases and the J segment 4 bases; nucleotides outside the gene matches: 4. The germline CDR1 and CDR2 sequences are SGHTA and FQGTGA. The CDR3 is 15 residues long. This CDR3 is CASSLRTSGSDTQYF. CDR3 DNA: TGTGCCAGCAGCTTGAGGACTAGCGGTTCAGATACGCAGTATTTT.

This clonotype was seen more than once but under ten times. The chain has TRBV7-8 and TRBJ1-2; TRBD1 agrees at 9 bases. The CDR3 sequence is 17 residues long. The germline V gene has CDR1 SGHVS and CDR2 FQNEAQ. J gave up 6 bases and V 5 bases, and 16 bases lay outside the gene matches. The CDR3 DNA follows: TGTGCCAGCAGCCCAGCGGCCCTGGGGGGACAGGGCCATGGCTACACCTTC. This translates into CASSPAALGGQGHGYTF.

The J gene is TRBJ1-1, the V gene TRBV24-1; tentative D call: TRBD1 (6 bases). Between the trimmed V and J ends, which lost 4 bases and 5 bases, there was a span of 13 bases. Germline CDR1 and CDR2: KGHDR and SFDVKD. The CDR3 is made up of 14 amino acids. The CDR3 loop reads CATSDSGTLTEAFF. The CDR3 DNA reads TGTGCCACCAGTGACTCCGGGACACTTACTGAAGCTTTCTTT.

This sequence joins TRBV12-3 or TRBV12-4 and TRBJ2-5; D possibly corresponds to TRBD2 (5 bases). This CDR3 is built from 14 residues. V gave up 6 bases and J gave up 2 bases, with 13 bases separating them. The CDR3 here is CASRLGRRQETQYF. CDR3 coding DNA: TGTGCCAGCAGGTTGGGAAGGAGGCAAGAGACCCAGTACTTC.

This clonotype was observed at least ten times. This chain links TRBV12-3 or TRBV12-4 with TRBJ2-7; possible D gene TRBD1, 5 bases. There are 15 residues in the CDR3. V was pared by 4 bases and J by 0 bases, with 13 bases between. The CDR3 DNA follows: TGTGCCAGCAGTTATAGTGACAGTGTCTCCTACGAGCAGTACTTC. Translation: CASSYSDSVSYEQYF.

In this sample, this clonotype turned up a few times. The V gene is TRBV6-1, the J gene TRBJ1-1; D perhaps matches TRBD1 (6 bases). V lost 7 bases and J lost 10, with 25 bases in between. This CDR3 contains 15 residues. Germline CDR1 MNHNS, CDR2 SASEGT. The CDR3 loop is CASTRQAFSSSGAFF. The CDR3 DNA follows: TGTGCCAGCACCCGACAGGCCTTCTCCTCCAGCGGAGCTTTCTTT.

This chain links TRBV11-2 with TRBJ1-6; D unresolved. The CDR3 totals 18 residues. The germline CDR1 and CDR2 sequences are SGHAT and FQNNGV. The ends were cut back, 5 bases at V and 0 bases at J, with 17 bases in the middle. The CDR3: CASSPRPPQSSYNSPLHF. The CDR3 DNA reads as TGTGCCAGCAGCCCACGGCCCCCACAGAGCTCCTATAATTCACCCCTCCACTTT.

This clonotype was counted ten times or more. The genes are TRBV6-1 and TRBJ1-1, with TRBD1 identical over 8 bases. This CDR3 comprises 12 residues. Germline assignment: CDR1 MNHNS and CDR2 SASEGT. J lost 4 bases, V lost 10 bases, and 5 bases had no gene match. CDR3 sequence reads: CATGQEVTEAFF. The CDR3, as DNA: TGTGCCACGGGACAGGAGGTCACTGAAGCTTTCTTT.

This clonotype was seen only a few times. The V gene is TRBV19, the J gene TRBJ1-1; D is unresolved. Trimming took off 1 base at V and 3 bases at J, with 9 bases between the two ends. Germline V lookup: CDR1 LNHDA, CDR2 SQIVND (reference sequence). The length of the CDR3 is 14 residues. The CDR3 region is CASSIGREYTEAFF. The CDR3 nucleotides are TGTGCCAGTAGTATAGGAAGGGAGTACACTGAAGCTTTCTTT.

This clonotype was seen at least ten times. The rearrangement links TRBV5-1 to TRBJ1-5; D is undetermined. V gave up 1 base and J gave up 8 bases, with 10 bases separating them. The CDR3 runs 13 residues. Germline V gene lookup returns CDR1 SGHRS and CDR2 YFSETQ. The CDR3 protein is CASSLTGGEPQHF. CDR3 coding DNA: TGCGCCAGCAGCTTGACCGGTGGGGAGCCCCAGCATTTT.

The rearrangement uses TRBV20-1 and TRBJ1-4, with 9 bases aligning to TRBD1. The CDR3 runs to 13 residues. Trimming removed 5 bases from V and 6 bases from J; junction bases left unmatched: 4. Germline CDR1 is DFQATT and CDR2 is SNEGSKA (reference sequence). The CDR3 coding sequence is TGCAGTGCTGGGACAGGGCGGGATGAAAAACTGTTTTTT. This encodes CSAGTGRDEKLFF.

There are many counts of this clonotype. This sequence joins TRBV7-9 and TRBJ2-7; 10 bases are shared with TRBD1. V was pared by 5 bases and J by 3 bases, with 7 bases of the junction left unmatched. This CDR3 spans 15 amino acids. Germline assignment: CDR1 SEHNR and CDR2 FQNEAQ (reference sequence). The chain's CDR3 is CASSRPDRGHYEQYF. DNA of the CDR3: TGTGCCAGCAGCCGACCTGACAGGGGGCACTACGAGCAGTACTTC.